These 30 T cell receptor beta chains share one sample of origin, sequenced in a study of blood T cell repertoires in COVID-19. Measured with immunoSEQ multiplex PCR; TCRdb has only the in-frame clones, and not every one. This table has about 190,000 clones, approximately 90% appearing once. What was sequenced was peripheral blood. The receptors here all came from a man aged 30 to 45 with acute or convalescent COVID-19.

The chain carries TRBV7-2 and TRBJ1-2; the match to TRBD1 covers 8 bases. Germline-derived CDR1 and CDR2 are SGHTA and FQGNSA. V gave up 4 bases and J gave up 2 bases; unmatched junction bases: 3. The CDR3 spans 14 residues. CDR3 sequence: CASSSTGGNYGYTF. DNA of the CDR3: TGTGCCAGCAGCTCCACAGGGGGAAACTATGGCTACACCTTC. The whole variable domain, remainder taken from reference TRBV7-2 and TRBJ1-2, is GAGVSQSPSNKVTEKGKDVELRCDPISGHTALYWYRQSLGQGLEFLIYFQGNSAPDKSGLPSDRFSAERTGGSVSTLTIQRTQQEDSAVYLCASSSTGGNYGYTFGSGTRLTVV.

V usage is TRBV18 and J usage is TRBJ2-7, with 11 bases matching TRBD1. Germline-derived CDR1 and CDR2 are KGHSH and LQKENI. This CDR3 has 17 residues. The junction had 13 bases not matched to a gene; V was cut back by 3 bases and J by 6 bases. The CDR3 sequence: CASSPGVAGQGASEQYF. In nucleotides, the CDR3 is TGTGCCAGCTCACCCGGGGTGGCAGGACAGGGGGCGTCCGAGCAGTACTTC.

DNA of the CDR3: TGTGCCAGCAGTTCCCACAGGGGGCGTGACGGGGAGCTGTTTTTT. This codes for CASSSHRGRDGELFF. V usage is TRBV28 and J usage is TRBJ2-2, with 9 bases that match TRBD1. Germline V gives CDR1 MDHEN, CDR2 SYDVKM. J was trimmed by 7 bases and V by 4 bases; bases with no gene match: 7. The CDR3 spans 15 residues.

This chain links TRBV6-5 with TRBJ1-2; D is unresolved. The CDR3 is 13 residues long. Germline V lookup: CDR1 MNHEY, CDR2 SVGAGI. Trimming took 4 bases from V and 6 from J, leaving 12 bases between them. The CDR3 region has the DNA TGTGCCAGCAGTTTCACTGAGGCGGATGGCTACACCTTC. Translating gives CASSFTEADGYTF.

This sequence joins TRBV7-6 and TRBJ1-5, with no clear D. Germline values: CDR1 SGHVS, CDR2 FNYEAQ. This CDR3 is built from 15 residues. Trimming took off 8 bases at V and 5 bases at J, with 19 bases between the two ends. In nucleotides, the CDR3 is TGTGCCAGCGCCTCGGGCCCCGGGAGTGATCAGCCCCAGCATTTT. Translation: CASASGPGSDQPQHF.

This chain joins TRBV5-1 and TRBJ2-7, with TRBD2 identical over 8 bases. The CDR3 loop spans 14 amino acids. V was pared by 4 bases and J by 4 bases, with 7 bases of the junction left unmatched. Germline-derived CDR1 and CDR2 are SGHRS and YFSETQ. This chain's CDR3 is CASSVSSGEYEQYF. DNA for the CDR3: TGCGCCAGCAGCGTAAGTAGCGGGGAATACGAGCAGTACTTC.

V is TRBV28 and J is TRBJ2-5, with 9 bases fitting TRBD2. Germline V gene lookup returns CDR1 MDHEN and CDR2 SYDVKM. CDR3 size: 15 residues. V shed 8 bases, J shed 5 bases, and the junction held 12 bases outside the gene matches. CDR3 amino acids: CASGSSGEPRETQYF. Here the CDR3 DNA reads TGTGCCAGCGGGTCTAGCGGGGAACCCCGGGAGACCCAGTACTTC.

This sequence joins TRBV28 and TRBJ1-5, with D maybe TRBD1 (5 bases). The CDR3 totals 13 residues. V lost 4 bases and J lost 3, with 7 bases in between. Looked up from germline, CDR1 is MDHEN and CDR2 is SYDVKM. CDR3 in amino acids: CASSSGHNQPQHF. The CDR3 DNA sequence: TGTGCCAGCAGTTCAGGGCACAATCAGCCCCAGCATTTT. Full variable domain (outside the CDR3, taken from reference TRBV28 and TRBJ1-5): DVKVTQSSRYLVKRTGEKVFLECVQDMDHENMFWYRQDPGLGLRLIYFSYDVKMKEKGDIPEGYSVSREKKERFSLILESASTNQTSMYLCASSSGHNQPQHFGDGTRLSIL.

The chain carries TRBV18 and TRBJ2-2; a possible D gene is TRBD1 (6 bases). Looked up from germline, CDR1 is KGHSH and CDR2 is LQKENI. CDR3 length: 14 amino acids. The V end was cut by 6 bases, the J end by 2 bases, with 10 bases between. The CDR3 here is CASSPGQNTGELFF. The CDR3 DNA is TGTGCCAGCTCGCCGGGACAAAACACCGGGGAGCTGTTTTTT.

This clone has more than one count but fewer than ten. This chain uses TRBV6-5 with TRBJ1-6, with D tentatively TRBD1 (5 bases). The CDR3 totals 14 residues. Trimming stripped 8 bases from V and 9 bases from J, with 17 bases between. Germline V CDR1 and CDR2: MNHEY, SVGAGI. The CDR3: CASGRAVGSSPLHF. The CDR3 nucleotides are TGTGCCAGCGGCAGGGCCGTAGGATCTTCACCCCTCCACTTT.

The J gene is TRBJ2-3, the V gene TRBV6-5, with D tentatively TRBD2 (6 bases). This CDR3 has 15 residues. Germline V CDR1 and CDR2: MNHEY, SVGAGI. The V and J ends lost 6 bases and 1 base respectively, with 14 bases between them. CDR3 DNA: TGTGCCAGCAGCTTCAAGGGACTGGGCACAGATACGCAGTATTTT. Its protein product is CASSFKGLGTDTQYF.

Turning to this clone: The germline gene is not matched at one end of the junction; a read error may be the cause. The rearrangement links TRBV13 to TRBJ2-7; D is possibly TRBD2 (5 bases). The length of the CDR3 is 9 residues. The V gene's germline CDR1 is PRHDT and CDR2 FYEKMQ (reference sequence). CDR3 sequence reads: CASIPGLVF. In DNA form, the CDR3 reads TGTGCCAGCATTCCAGGACTCGTATTC.

This rearrangement joins TRBV9 to TRBJ2-5; 7 bases fit TRBD2. Germline V gene sequence: CDR1 SGDLS, CDR2 YYNGEE. Trimming removed 0 bases from V and 4 bases from J; junction bases left unmatched: 9. This CDR3 comprises 16 residues. The chain's CDR3 is CASSVAPAGRGETQYF. The CDR3 DNA sequence: TGTGCCAGCAGCGTAGCTCCAGCGGGAAGAGGAGAGACCCAGTACTTC. Together with reference TRBV9 and TRBJ2-5, the CDR3 gives the full variable domain: DSGVTQTPKHLITATGQRVTLRCSPRSGDLSVYWYQQSLDQGLQFLIQYYNGEERAKGNILERFSAQQFPDLHSELNLSSLELGDSALYFCASSVAPAGRGETQYFGPGTRLLVL.

V gene TRBV19 combines with J gene TRBJ2-5, with D tentatively TRBD2 (5 bases). The germline V gene encodes CDR1 LNHDA and CDR2 SQIVND (reference sequence). The V end was cut by 4 bases, the J end by 3 bases, with 15 bases between. CDR3 length equals 15 residues. The CDR3 DNA reads as TGTGCCAGTAGTACCCCGGGGTGGCCTAAAGAGACCCAGTACTTC. It specifies CASSTPGWPKETQYF.

This clone was picked up one time. The chain carries TRBV24-1 and TRBJ2-2, with TRBD1 as a possible D gene (6 bases). The V gene's germline CDR1 is KGHDR and CDR2 SFDVKD. CDR3 length: 13 amino acids. V lost 7 bases and J lost 5, with 10 bases in between. CDR3 amino acids: CATSPTGTGELFF. CDR3 DNA: TGTGCCACCAGCCCAACAGGGACCGGGGAGCTGTTTTTT.

The V call is TRBV19, the J call TRBJ1-5, with D possibly being TRBD1 (6 bases). Germline V lookup: CDR1 LNHDA, CDR2 SQIVND (reference sequence). This CDR3 comprises 15 residues. The V end was cut by 4 bases, the J end by 0 bases, with 10 bases between. Here the CDR3 DNA reads TGTGCCAGTAGTACCGGACAGCTTAGCAATCAGCCCCAGCATTTT. This encodes CASSTGQLSNQPQHF.

V and J are TRBV5-1 and TRBJ2-7, with a tentative D call TRBD1 (6 bases). CDR3 length: 15 residues. Germline V lookup: CDR1 SGHRS, CDR2 YFSETQ. The V end lost 0 bases, the J end lost 4 bases, and 14 bases lay between the germline ends. In DNA, the CDR3 is TGCGCCAGCAGCTTGGAAGCAGGGGAAAAGTACGAGCAGTACTTC. As protein: CASSLEAGEKYEQYF.

The chain is built from TRBV14 and TRBJ1-2, with D possibly TRBD1 on 5 matching bases. There are 14 residues in the CDR3. Per germline, CDR1 SGHDN and CDR2 FVKESK. Trimming cost V 1 base and J 4 bases, with 10 bases left between them. CDR3 sequence reads: CASSQASGFYGYTF. CDR3 DNA sequence: TGTGCCAGCAGCCAAGCGTCAGGGTTCTATGGCTACACCTTC.

As for this clone: A read error may produce the germline difference seen at one junction end. The chain links TRBV10-2 to TRBJ1-5, with 7 bases matching TRBD1. Germline V gene data show CDR1 as WSHSY and CDR2 as SAAADI. This CDR3 spans 14 amino acids. This chain's CDR3 is CASTESQGGQPQHF. The CDR3, as DNA: TGCGCCAGCACTGAGAGCCAGGGGGGTCAGCCCCAGCATTTT.

This sequence joins TRBV5-5 and TRBJ2-3; 7 bases line up with TRBD2. Germline CDR1 reads SGHKS; CDR2 reads YYEKEE (reference sequence). The V segment lost 3 bases and the J segment 1 base; nucleotides outside the gene matches: 2. The CDR3 consists of 14 residues. The CDR3 nucleotides are TGTGCCAGCAGCTCCCGGGGGGGCACAGATACGCAGTATTTT. Translation: CASSSRGGTDTQYF.

The CDR3 loop is CASSLALGQDEKLFF. The CDR3 DNA sequence: TGCGCCAGCAGCTTGGCCTTAGGACAGGATGAAAAACTGTTTTTT. The chain couples TRBV5-1 to TRBJ1-4, with 7 positions matching TRBD1. V trimming: 0 bases; J trimming: 6 bases; junction bases outside the gene matches: 5. CDR1 is SGHRS, CDR2 YFSETQ, per germline. The CDR3 consists of 15 residues.

CDR3 sequence reads: CASRAGTGLGSNQPQHF. The CDR3 DNA reads as TGCGCCAGCAGAGCCGGGACAGGTTTAGGAAGCAATCAGCCCCAGCATTTT. The chain employs TRBV10-1 and TRBJ1-5, with 8 bases fitting TRBD1. Looked up from germline, CDR1 is WNHNN and CDR2 is SYGVQD (reference sequence). The V segment lost 6 bases and the J segment 1 base; nucleotides outside the gene matches: 11. The CDR3 has 17 residues.

The chain joins TRBV27 to TRBJ2-1, with D perhaps matching TRBD2 (6 bases). Trimming took 5 bases from V and 7 from J, leaving 12 bases between them. In germline, CDR1 is MNHEY, CDR2 SMNVEV (reference sequence). The CDR3 length is 13 residues. The CDR3 reads CASSPTAGNEQFF. CDR3 in DNA: TGTGCCAGCAGTCCCACTGCGGGGAATGAGCAGTTCTTC.

The chain combines TRBV18 with TRBJ2-1, with D uncertain. The CDR3 is made up of 14 amino acids. Germline V gene lookup returns CDR1 KGHSH and CDR2 LQKENI. Between the trimmed V and J ends, which lost 3 bases and 5 bases, there was a span of 11 bases. CDR3: CASSPSYADNEQFF. The CDR3 nucleotides are TGTGCCAGCTCACCCTCCTATGCCGACAATGAGCAGTTCTTC.

CDR3 protein: CASDRGLGDGYTF. CDR3 nucleotides: TGCGCCAGCGATAGGGGGTTGGGAGATGGCTACACCTTC. The chain recombines TRBV5-1 with TRBJ1-2; a weak D match, TRBD1 (6 bases). V gave up 7 bases and J gave up 6 bases, with 16 bases separating them. CDR1 and CDR2 from the germline V gene are SGHRS and YFSETQ. The CDR3 covers 13 residues.

The chain recombines TRBV3-1 (or the pseudogene TRBV3-2) with TRBJ2-2, with D tentatively TRBD1 (6 bases). V was pared by 2 bases and J by 1 base, with 8 bases between. In germline, CDR1 is LGHDT, CDR2 YNNKEL (reference sequence). This CDR3 region has 15 residues. CDR3: CASSQRTVNTGELFF. DNA for the CDR3: TGTGCCAGCAGCCAAAGGACAGTGAACACCGGGGAGCTGTTTTTT.

The V and J genes are TRBV4-1 and TRBJ1-2; D not certain. The CDR3 totals 13 residues. V gave up 5 bases and J gave up 4 bases, with 11 bases separating them. Germline lookup yields CDR1 MGHRA and CDR2 YSYEKL. In DNA form, the CDR3 reads TGCGCCAGCAGCATCGAGGGTCCCTATGGCTACACCTTC. It yields the protein CASSIEGPYGYTF.

The V gene is TRBV2, the J gene TRBJ2-1; 7 bases match TRBD1. This CDR3 is built from 13 residues. Germline CDR1 reads SNHLY; CDR2 reads FYNNEI. V dropped 6 bases and J dropped 7; count of bases not matched to a gene: 6. CDR3: CASRPGTENEQFF. The CDR3 DNA sequence: TGTGCCAGCAGACCCGGGACAGAGAATGAGCAGTTCTTC.

This chain links TRBV28 with TRBJ1-6; D gene uncertain. V was cut by 6 bases and J by 3 bases, with 9 bases left in between. The CDR3 covers 14 residues. Germline loops: CDR1 MDHEN, CDR2 SYDVKM. Here the CDR3 reads CASSSPGYNSPLHF. The CDR3 coding sequence is TGTGCCAGCAGCTCCCCAGGCTATAATTCACCCCTCCACTTT.

V is TRBV3-1 (or the pseudogene TRBV3-2) and J is TRBJ2-1, with 8 bases identical to TRBD2. This CDR3 contains 15 residues. Germline CDR1 reads LGHDT; CDR2 reads YNNKEL (reference sequence). The J segment lost 8 bases and the V segment lost 3 bases, leaving 9 bases of the junction unmatched. The CDR3 DNA reads as TGTGCCAGCAGCCAGCGCCGGGAGGGCCGCGATGAGCAGTTCTTC. It yields the protein CASSQRREGRDEQFF.